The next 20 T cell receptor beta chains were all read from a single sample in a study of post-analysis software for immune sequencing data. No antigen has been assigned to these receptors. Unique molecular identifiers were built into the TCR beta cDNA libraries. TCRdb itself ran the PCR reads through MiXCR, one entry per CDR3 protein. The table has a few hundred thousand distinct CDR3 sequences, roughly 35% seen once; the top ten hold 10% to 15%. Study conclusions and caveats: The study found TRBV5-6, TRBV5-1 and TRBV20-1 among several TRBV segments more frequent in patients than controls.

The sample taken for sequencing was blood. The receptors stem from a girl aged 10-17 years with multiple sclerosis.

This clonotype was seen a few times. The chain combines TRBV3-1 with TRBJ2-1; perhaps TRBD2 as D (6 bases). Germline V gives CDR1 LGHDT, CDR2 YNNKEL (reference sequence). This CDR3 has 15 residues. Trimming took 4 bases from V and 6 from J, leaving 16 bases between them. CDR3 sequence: CASSRPGLPGNEQFF. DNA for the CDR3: TGTGCCAGCAGCCGCCCGGGACTCCCGGGCAATGAGCAGTTCTTC.

The CDR3 here is CSASGAGSYGYTF. The DNA of the CDR3 is TGCAGTGCTAGCGGGGCCGGATCTTATGGCTACACCTTC. This chain uses TRBV20-1 with TRBJ1-2; tentative D call: TRBD1 (5 bases). Germline V gene sequence: CDR1 DFQATT, CDR2 SNEGSKA (reference sequence). This CDR3 is built from 13 residues. Deletions cut 3 bases from V and 5 bases from J, with 13 bases between.

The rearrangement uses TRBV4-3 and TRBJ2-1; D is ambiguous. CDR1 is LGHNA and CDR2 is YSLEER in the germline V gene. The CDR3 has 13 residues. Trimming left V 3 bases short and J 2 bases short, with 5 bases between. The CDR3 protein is CASSHIPYNEQFF. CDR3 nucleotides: TGCGCCAGCAGCCACATCCCCTACAATGAGCAGTTCTTC.

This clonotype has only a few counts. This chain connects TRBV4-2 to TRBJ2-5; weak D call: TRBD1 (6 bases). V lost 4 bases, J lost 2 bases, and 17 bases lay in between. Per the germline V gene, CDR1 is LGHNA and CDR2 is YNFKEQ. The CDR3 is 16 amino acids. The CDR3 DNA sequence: TGTGCCAGCAGCCCCCTATTTACAGGGTTGCAAGAGACCCAGTACTTC. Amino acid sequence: CASSPLFTGLQETQYF.

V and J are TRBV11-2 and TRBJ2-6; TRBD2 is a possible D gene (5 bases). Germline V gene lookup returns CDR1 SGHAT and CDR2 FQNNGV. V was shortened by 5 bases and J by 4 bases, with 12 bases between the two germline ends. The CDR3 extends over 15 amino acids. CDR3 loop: CASSPTTGGANVLTF. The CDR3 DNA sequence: TGTGCCAGCAGCCCAACTACGGGGGGGGCCAACGTCCTGACTTTC.

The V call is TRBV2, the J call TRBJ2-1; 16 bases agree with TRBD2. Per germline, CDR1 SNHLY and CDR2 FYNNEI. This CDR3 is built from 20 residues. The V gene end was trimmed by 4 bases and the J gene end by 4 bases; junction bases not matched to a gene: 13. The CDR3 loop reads CASSGQRGLAGGRGYNEQFF. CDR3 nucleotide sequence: TGTGCCAGCAGTGGGCAAAGGGGACTAGCGGGGGGGCGAGGATACAATGAGCAGTTCTTC.

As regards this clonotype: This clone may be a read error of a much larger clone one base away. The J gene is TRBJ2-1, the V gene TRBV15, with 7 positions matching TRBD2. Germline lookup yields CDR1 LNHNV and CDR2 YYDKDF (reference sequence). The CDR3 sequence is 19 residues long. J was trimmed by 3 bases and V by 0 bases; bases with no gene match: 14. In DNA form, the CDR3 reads TGTGCCACCAGCAGAGATCGGGCCGGGGGGAATAGCCTCTACAATGAGCAGTTCTTC. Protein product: CATSRDRAGGNSLYNEQFF.

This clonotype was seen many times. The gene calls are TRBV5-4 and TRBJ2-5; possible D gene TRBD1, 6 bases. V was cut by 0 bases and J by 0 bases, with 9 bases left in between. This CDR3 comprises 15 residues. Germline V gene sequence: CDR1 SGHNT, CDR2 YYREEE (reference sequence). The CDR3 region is CASSLEWGHQETQYF. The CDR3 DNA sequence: TGTGCCAGCAGCTTGGAATGGGGGCACCAAGAGACCCAGTACTTC. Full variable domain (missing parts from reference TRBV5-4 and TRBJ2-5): ETGVTQSPTHLIKTRGQQVTLRCSSQSGHNTVSWYQQALGQGPQFIFQYYREEENGRGNFPPRFSGLQFPNYSSELNVNALELDDSALYLCASSLEWGHQETQYFGPGTRLLVL.

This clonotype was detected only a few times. The CDR3 protein is CASSYRFGGGTPDTQYF. The CDR3 DNA sequence: TGTGCCAGCAGTTACAGGTTCGGCGGGGGAACTCCAGATACGCAGTATTTT. The gene calls are TRBV6-2 or TRBV6-3 and TRBJ2-3, with 7 bases aligning to TRBD2. This CDR3 contains 17 residues. After removal of 2 bases from V and 4 bases from J, the junction contained 12 bases not matched to a gene. Germline V gives CDR1 MNHEY, CDR2 SVGEGT.

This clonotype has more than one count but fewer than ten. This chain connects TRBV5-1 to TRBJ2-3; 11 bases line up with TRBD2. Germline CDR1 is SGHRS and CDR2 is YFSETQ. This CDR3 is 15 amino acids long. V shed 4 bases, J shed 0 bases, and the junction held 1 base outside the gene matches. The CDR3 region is CASSASGGSTDTQYF. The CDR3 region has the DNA TGCGCCAGCAGCGCTAGCGGGGGGAGCACAGATACGCAGTATTTT.

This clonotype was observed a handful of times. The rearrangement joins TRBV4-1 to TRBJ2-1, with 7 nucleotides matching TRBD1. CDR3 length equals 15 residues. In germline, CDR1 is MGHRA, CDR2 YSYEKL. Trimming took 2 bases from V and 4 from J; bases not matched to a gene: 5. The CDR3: CASSQRPGQYNEQFF. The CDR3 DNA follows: TGCGCCAGCAGCCAACGTCCGGGACAGTACAATGAGCAGTTCTTC.

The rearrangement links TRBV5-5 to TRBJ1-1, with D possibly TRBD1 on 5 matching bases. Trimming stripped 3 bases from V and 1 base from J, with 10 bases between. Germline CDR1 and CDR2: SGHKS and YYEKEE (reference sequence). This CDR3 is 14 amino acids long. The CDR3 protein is CASSWTTANTEAFF. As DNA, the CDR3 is TGTGCCAGCAGCTGGACGACAGCGAACACTGAAGCTTTCTTT. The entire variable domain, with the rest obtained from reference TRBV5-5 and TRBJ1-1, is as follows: DAGVTQSPTHLIKTRGQQVTLRCSPISGHKSVSWYQQVLGQGPQFIFQYYEKEERGRGNFPDRFSARQFPNYSSELNVNALLLGDSALYLCASSWTTANTEAFFGQGTRLTVV.

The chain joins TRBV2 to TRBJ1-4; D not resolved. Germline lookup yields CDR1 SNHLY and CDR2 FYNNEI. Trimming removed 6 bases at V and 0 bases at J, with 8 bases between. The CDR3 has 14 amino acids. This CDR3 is CASRPTATNEKLFF. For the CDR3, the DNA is TGTGCCAGCAGACCCACCGCAACTAATGAAAAACTGTTTTTT.

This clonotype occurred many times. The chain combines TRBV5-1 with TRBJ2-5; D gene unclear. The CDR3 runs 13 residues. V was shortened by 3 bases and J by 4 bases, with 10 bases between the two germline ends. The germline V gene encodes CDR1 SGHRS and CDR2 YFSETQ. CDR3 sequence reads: CASSSDGGETQYF. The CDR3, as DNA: TGCGCCAGCAGCTCGGACGGTGGAGAGACCCAGTACTTC.

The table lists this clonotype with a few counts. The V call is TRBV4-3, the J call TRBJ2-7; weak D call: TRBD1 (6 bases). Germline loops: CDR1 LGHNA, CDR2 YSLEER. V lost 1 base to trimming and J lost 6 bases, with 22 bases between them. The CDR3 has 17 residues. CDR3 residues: CASSQGLGGLGAGEQYF. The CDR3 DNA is TGCGCCAGCAGCCAAGGTTTGGGTGGCCTGGGGGCGGGCGAGCAGTACTTC.

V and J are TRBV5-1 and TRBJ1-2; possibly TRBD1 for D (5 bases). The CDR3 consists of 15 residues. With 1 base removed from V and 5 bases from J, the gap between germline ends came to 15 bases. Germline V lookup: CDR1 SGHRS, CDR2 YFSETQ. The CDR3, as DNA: TGCGCCAGCAGCTTGAGTACAGGTCTTGGGTATGGCTACACCTTC. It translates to CASSLSTGLGYGYTF.

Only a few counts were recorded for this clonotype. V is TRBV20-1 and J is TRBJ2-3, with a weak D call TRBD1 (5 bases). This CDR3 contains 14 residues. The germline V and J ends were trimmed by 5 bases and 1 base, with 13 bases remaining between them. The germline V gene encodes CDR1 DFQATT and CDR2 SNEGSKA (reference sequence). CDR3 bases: TGCAGTGCTTCTGGGGCAGGGCGCACAGATACGCAGTATTTT. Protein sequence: CSASGAGRTDTQYF.

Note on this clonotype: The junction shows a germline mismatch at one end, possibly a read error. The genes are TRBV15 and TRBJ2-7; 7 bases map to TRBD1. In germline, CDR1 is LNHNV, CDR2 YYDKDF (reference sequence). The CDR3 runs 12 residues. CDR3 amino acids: CATSRDRDRANF. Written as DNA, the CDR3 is TGTGCCACCAGCAGAGATCGAGACAGGGCTAACTTC.

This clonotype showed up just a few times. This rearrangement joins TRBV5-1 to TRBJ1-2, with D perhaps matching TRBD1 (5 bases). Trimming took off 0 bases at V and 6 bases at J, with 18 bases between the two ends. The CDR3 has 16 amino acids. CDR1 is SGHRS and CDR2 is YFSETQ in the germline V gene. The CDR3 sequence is CASSLATDRRNDGYTF. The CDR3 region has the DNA TGCGCCAGCAGCTTGGCCACAGACAGAAGAAACGATGGCTACACCTTC.

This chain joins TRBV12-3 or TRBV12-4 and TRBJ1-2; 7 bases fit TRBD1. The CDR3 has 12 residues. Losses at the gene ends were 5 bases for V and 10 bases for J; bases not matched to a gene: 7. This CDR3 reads CASSLGQPDYTF. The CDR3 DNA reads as TGTGCCAGCAGTCTGGGACAGCCGGACTACACCTTC.